This TCR beta chain is from a study of CD8+CD57+ T cells in acquired aplastic anemia. Only patients with CD8+CD57+ cell expansion on flow cytometry were chosen for sequencing. When blood sampling took place, the patients had received no therapy. The study profiled TCR beta VDJ and CDR3 using genomic DNA as template. TCRdb recomputed calls from the reads with MiXCR, one row per CDR3 protein. The data show more than 95,000 distinct CDR3 sequences, over 30% seen once. Germline V gives CDR1 LNHDA, CDR2 SQIVND (reference sequence). The CDR3 is made up of 14 amino acids. Deletions cut 3 bases from V and 7 bases from J, with 13 bases between.

The clonotype was recovered from a human donor with aplastic anemia. The J gene is TRBJ1-5, the V gene TRBV19, with D maybe TRBD1 (6 bases). The sequenced sample consisted of sorted CD4+, CD8+, or CD8+CD57+ T cells (not recorded which) from PBMCs. CDR3 nucleotides: TGTGCCAGTAGTATTACAGGGCGGGGACAGCCCCAGCATTTT. Its protein is CASSITGRGQPQHF.